One and the same sample provided the 8 T cell receptor beta chains below, sequenced in a study of T-cell memory formation after mild COVID-19. TCRdb fed the 5' RACE reads into MiXCR, producing one record per CDR3 protein. The profile shows some 130,000 distinct CDR3 sequences, under 30% of them singletons. The material sequenced was PBMCs or a T cell subset sorted from them (not recorded which). Source of these receptors: an adult woman who had mild COVID-19 (a few samples of this study predate the infection). Cell type and time point are not known.

The chain recombines TRBV5-1 with TRBJ2-2, with D possibly being TRBD2 (5 bases). V was trimmed by 2 bases and J by 4 bases, leaving 12 bases between them. Germline CDR1 is SGHRS and CDR2 is YFSETQ. There are 15 residues in the CDR3. DNA of the CDR3: TGCGCCAGCAGCTTCAGAGGGTTGGGCACCGGGGAGCTGTTTTTT. Translated, it gives CASSFRGLGTGELFF.

V gene TRBV9 combines with J gene TRBJ1-1; TRBD1 matches 8 bases. V lost 1 base and J lost 5; bases outside the gene matches: 4. CDR3 length: 14 residues. Per the germline V gene, CDR1 is SGDLS and CDR2 is YYNGEE. In DNA form, the CDR3 reads TGTGCCAGCAGCGTAAGGGACAGGAGGACTGAAGCTTTCTTT. Translation gives CASSVRDRRTEAFF. Full variable domain (remainder filled in from reference TRBV9 and TRBJ1-1): DSGVTQTPKHLITATGQRVTLRCSPRSGDLSVYWYQQSLDQGLQFLIQYYNGEERAKGNILERFSAQQFPDLHSELNLSSLELGDSALYFCASSVRDRRTEAFFGQGTRLTVV.

V is TRBV6-2 or TRBV6-3 and J is TRBJ1-6, with D maybe TRBD1 (5 bases). V lost 8 bases and J lost 3, with 14 bases in between. The length of the CDR3 is 15 residues. Germline V CDR1 and CDR2: MNHEY, SVGEGT. CDR3 DNA: TGTGCCAGCCTGGGGGGAGAGGGCTATAATTCACCCCTCCACTTT. Protein: CASLGGEGYNSPLHF.

The chain is built from TRBV9 and TRBJ1-1; perhaps TRBD1 as D (5 bases). The germline V gene has CDR1 SGDLS and CDR2 YYNGEE. V gave up 3 bases and J gave up 1 base, with 7 bases separating them. The CDR3 is 13 amino acids. Here the CDR3 reads CASSDGGNTEAFF. The CDR3, as DNA: TGTGCCAGCAGCGATGGGGGGAACACTGAAGCTTTCTTT.

The chain combines TRBV11-3 with TRBJ2-1; 10 positions agree with TRBD1. V trimming: 5 bases; J trimming: 8 bases; junction bases outside the gene matches: 9. Germline-derived CDR1 and CDR2 are SGHNT and YENEEA. CDR3 length equals 15 residues. In DNA, the CDR3 is TGTGCCAGCAGCAAACCGGGACAGGGGATCGATGAGCAGTTCTTC. This gives the protein CASSKPGQGIDEQFF.

The V call is TRBV20-1, the J call TRBJ2-3; TRBD2 matches at 8 bases. CDR3 length equals 18 residues. Germline CDR1 DFQATT, CDR2 SNEGSKA (reference sequence). The ends lost 6 bases at V and 0 bases at J; junction bases unmatched: 17. Here the CDR3 reads CSAMLAGTIWTSTDTQYF. In DNA, the CDR3 is TGCAGTGCCATGCTAGCGGGCACCATTTGGACTAGCACAGATACGCAGTATTTT.

The chain couples TRBV7-9 to TRBJ2-5; D might be TRBD2 (6 bases). CDR1 is SEHNR, CDR2 FQNEAQ, per germline (reference sequence). The V end lost 3 bases, the J end lost 2 bases, and 10 bases lay between the germline ends. The CDR3 length is 14 residues. The CDR3 nucleotides are TGTGCCAGCAGCTTCCTGGGGGGACAAGAGACCCAGTACTTC. It encodes CASSFLGGQETQYF.

This clonotype was picked up a small number of times. The J gene is TRBJ1-2, the V gene TRBV11-2; the D is unclear. Per germline, CDR1 SGHAT and CDR2 FQNNGV. The CDR3 has 11 residues. V dropped 5 bases and J dropped 7 bases, with 8 bases sitting between them. The DNA for the CDR3 is TGTGCCAGCAGCAGCCATAGTGGCTACACCTTC. Translated, it gives CASSSHSGYTF.